This entry is about one T cell receptor beta chain. Its antigen is currently unknown. This specimen comes from a study of post-analysis software for immune sequencing data. Study-wide background: Relapsing-remitting, secondary progressive and progressive-relapsing multiple sclerosis courses were included.

V lost 6 bases to trimming and J lost 6 bases, with 8 bases between them. CDR3 length: 11 amino acids. Germline V gene sequence: CDR1 WSHSY, CDR2 SAAADI. Presence of unique molecular identifiers characterized the TCR beta cDNA libraries. Each sample of about 0.95 to 11 million input T cells yielded 500,000 or so cDNA molecules, so each molecule approximated one T cell. TCRdb processed the PCR reads anew with MiXCR; each CDR3 protein has one entry. Counted here are some 690,000 distinct CDR3 sequences, roughly three fifths occurring once; the ten biggest clones make up about 11%. Whole-study results and caveats: F measure grouped same-batch samples tightly together. Normalized Chao1 diversity was significantly lower in multiple sclerosis patients than in controls. Elevated frequency relative to controls characterized several TRBV segments in patients, TRBV5-6, TRBV5-1 and TRBV20-1 among them.

The V gene is TRBV10-2, the J gene TRBJ2-5; D remains ambiguous. This clonotype originated in a girl aged 2-10 years with multiple sclerosis. Sequenced sample: blood. CDR3 region: CASSASKTQYF. As DNA, the CDR3 is TGCGCCAGCAGCGCGTCAAAGACCCAGTACTTC.